Listed here are 20 T cell receptor beta chains from one sample, sequenced in a study of monozygotic twins with inflammatory bowel disease. One entry per CDR3 protein, without DNA, is what TCRdb gives after re-calling the 5' RACE reads. The sample totals approximately 300,000 distinct CDR3 sequences; its top ten clones hold 5.6%. Material for sequencing was blood. These TCRs come from a human donor with ulcerative colitis or Crohn's disease, or a healthy co-twin of an affected twin (not recorded which).

The rearrangement uses TRBV18 and TRBJ2-5. There are 12 residues in the CDR3. Germline CDR1 and CDR2: KGHSH and LQKENI. This chain's CDR3 is CASSPARETQYF.

This chain uses TRBV5-1 with TRBJ2-5; TCRdb reports TRBD2, a call that lacks DNA to check it against. Per the germline V gene, CDR1 is SGHRS and CDR2 is YFSETQ. The CDR3 is 14 amino acids. CDR3 loop: CASSSLAGEETQYF.

Here the CDR3 reads CASSQDLSAREAFF. The chain is built from TRBV14 and TRBJ1-1. Germline CDR1 SGHDN, CDR2 FVKESK. The CDR3 totals 14 residues.

The chain uses TRBV28 and TRBJ1-4. This CDR3 comprises 15 residues. CDR1 is MDHEN, CDR2 SYDVKM, per germline. The CDR3 loop reads CASLTEQAPNEKLFF.

The chain combines TRBV25-1 with TRBJ2-3; the TRBD2 assignment by TCRdb is unverifiable without DNA. Germline V CDR1 and CDR2: MGHDK, SYGVNS. There are 15 residues in the CDR3. This chain's CDR3 is CASSNPGGYTDTQYF.

The chain employs TRBV7-7 and TRBJ2-5; the D call from TCRdb, TRBD2, cannot be confirmed without DNA. The germline gives CDR1 SSHAT, CDR2 FNYEAQ (reference sequence). The CDR3 covers 15 residues. The CDR3 loop is CASSLLPLRPETQYF.

CDR3: CASSPQWTVYNEQFF. The chain couples TRBV6-2 or TRBV6-3 to TRBJ2-1. Germline CDR1 and CDR2: MNHEY and SVGEGT. The CDR3 is made up of 15 amino acids.

The chain couples TRBV12-3 or TRBV12-4 to TRBJ2-7; TCRdb calls TRBD1, which cannot be checked without DNA. The CDR3 has 14 residues. The CDR3 here is CASSAKTGRYEQYF.

The chain uses TRBV20-1 and TRBJ2-7; the TCRdb call, TRBD1, lacks DNA for checking. Germline lookup yields CDR1 DFQATT and CDR2 SNEGSKA (reference sequence). This CDR3 is built from 14 residues. This chain's CDR3 is CSAPGTLTSYEQYF.

The gene calls are TRBV6-1 and TRBJ2-6; TCRdb picks TRBD1, but there is no DNA to check that call. The germline CDR1 and CDR2 sequences are MNHNS and SASEGT. CDR3 length: 15 amino acids. CDR3 sequence reads: CASTPTGTGANVLTF.

The J gene is TRBJ1-3, the V gene TRBV20-1. Per the germline V gene, CDR1 is DFQATT and CDR2 is SNEGSKA (reference sequence). This CDR3 contains 14 residues. CDR3 sequence: CSARRQNSGNTIYF.

The chain combines TRBV6-5 with TRBJ1-4; lacking DNA, the TRBD1 call made by TCRdb goes unchecked. The CDR3 is 15 amino acids. CDR1 is MNHEY and CDR2 is SVGAGI in the germline V gene. The CDR3 sequence: CASSYSGTADEKLFF.

The chain carries TRBV27 and TRBJ2-5; TCRdb picks TRBD2, but there is no DNA to check that call. The germline gives CDR1 MNHEY, CDR2 SMNVEV (reference sequence). This CDR3 comprises 18 residues. The CDR3 reads CASSFFSGGGIKKETQYF.

This rearrangement joins TRBV12-3 or TRBV12-4 to TRBJ2-2; the TRBD1 assignment by TCRdb is unverifiable without DNA. The CDR3 runs 17 residues. The CDR3 reads CASSFNRGLANTGELFF.

The chain employs TRBV4-1 and TRBJ2-2. The CDR3 covers 13 residues. Germline CDR1 and CDR2: MGHRA and YSYEKL. The CDR3 sequence: CASSLRIIGELFF.

This chain uses TRBV12-3 or TRBV12-4 with TRBJ2-1; the TRBD2 assignment by TCRdb is unverifiable without DNA. This CDR3 comprises 15 residues. CDR3 sequence reads: CASSRTSGTYNEQFF.

CDR3 amino acids: CATSRRDTEAFF. The chain combines TRBV2 with TRBJ1-1. CDR1 is SNHLY, CDR2 FYNNEI, per germline. The CDR3 has 12 amino acids.

V and J are TRBV5-1 and TRBJ1-3; TCRdb's D gene call, TRBD1, goes unchecked for lack of DNA. CDR1 is SGHRS and CDR2 is YFSETQ in the germline V gene. The CDR3 loop spans 15 amino acids. Here the CDR3 reads CASSLEAGSGNTIYF.

The V call is TRBV6-1, the J call TRBJ2-7. The CDR3 runs to 11 residues. Germline CDR1 is MNHNS and CDR2 is SASEGT. This CDR3 is CAIGFSYEQYF.

The chain couples TRBV4-3 to TRBJ2-1; TCRdb calls TRBD2, which cannot be checked without DNA. This CDR3 is 15 amino acids long. Germline-derived CDR1 and CDR2 are LGHNA and YSLEER. The CDR3 is CASSQDPLAIHEQFF.